This is a list of T cell receptor beta chains from one sample in a study of lung T cells in sarcoidosis with Löfgren's syndrome. TCRdb re-derived calls from the reads in MiXCR, one entry per CDR3 protein. The sample consists of 58,000 or so distinct CDR3 sequences, about 20% of them appearing once. The sequencing input was CD4+ T cells from PBMCs. The origin of the receptors is a human donor with sarcoidosis (Löfgren's syndrome or another form), or a control subject (not recorded which). Both conserved end residues are part of each CDR3. Each record gives: V gene, J gene, clone size, D gene, CDR3 protein, CDR3 DNA. D genes are given only for firm matches. Size is stated for part of the rows, as once, few or many counts, or as a class when the clone is expanded.

V: TRBV7-2; J: TRBJ2-6; size: -; D: -; CDR3: CASSSSRVAGANVLTF; DNA: TGTGCCAGCAGCTCCTCCAGGGTTGCCGGGGCCAACGTCCTGACTTTC
V: TRBV6-1; J: TRBJ2-7; size: -; D: TRBD1; CDR3: CASSSGTVHTYGRYF; DNA: TGTGCCAGCAGCTCCGGGACAGTTCATACCTACGGGCGGTACTTC
V: TRBV19; J: TRBJ2-2; size: few; D: -; CDR3: CASRRQGSGTGELFF; DNA: TGTGCCAGTAGGAGACAGGGTAGCGGCACCGGGGAGCTGTTTTTT
V: TRBV2; J: TRBJ2-3; size: -; D: -; CDR3: CASSGQLSDTQYF; DNA: TGTGCCAGCAGTGGACAGCTCTCAGATACGCAGTATTTT
V: TRBV4-2; J: TRBJ2-1; size: few; D: TRBD2; CDR3: CASSQGLAGGNTNEQFF; DNA: TGTGCCAGCAGCCAAGGACTAGCGGGAGGGAACACTAATGAGCAGTTCTTC
V: TRBV4-2; J: TRBJ2-6; size: -; D: -; CDR3: CASSQGHLTPSGANVLAF; DNA: TGTGCCAGCAGCCAAGGCCACCTTACCCCCTCTGGGGCCAACGTCCTGGCTTTC
V: TRBV5-5; J: TRBJ1-1; size: -; D: -; CDR3: CASSLGTDNTEAFF; DNA: TGTGCCAGCAGCTTGGGGACGGACAACACTGAAGCTTTCTTT
V: TRBV12-5; J: TRBJ2-1; size: few; D: -; CDR3: CASGLGGPTALF; DNA: TGTGCTAGTGGTTTGGGGGGACCCACCGCCCTCTTC
V: TRBV6-1; J: TRBJ1-2; size: many; D: TRBD1; CDR3: CASRRTGREGGYTF; DNA: TGTGCCAGCAGGCGGACAGGTCGGGAGGGGGGCTACACCTTC
V: TRBV25-1; J: TRBJ2-1; size: -; D: TRBD2; CDR3: CASSGLAGGHNDQFF; DNA: TGTGCCAGCAGTGGTTTGGCGGGAGGACACAATGATCAGTTCTTC
V: TRBV7-9; J: TRBJ2-2; size: many; D: -; CDR3: CASSLYGYTGELFF; DNA: TGTGCCAGCAGCTTATACGGGTACACCGGGGAGCTGTTTTTT
V: TRBV19; J: TRBJ2-3; size: few; D: TRBD2; CDR3: CASSPRSGIGTDTQYF; DNA: TGTGCCAGTAGCCCTCGTAGCGGGATTGGCACAGATACGCAGTATTTT
V: TRBV28; J: TRBJ1-1; size: -; D: -; CDR3: CASSQWGGAKRGNTEAFF; DNA: TGTGCCAGCAGCCAATGGGGGGGGGCAAAGAGGGGAAACACTGAAGCTTTCTTT
V: TRBV4-2; J: TRBJ2-3; size: many; D: -; CDR3: CASSQASSTDTQYF; DNA: TGTGCCAGCAGCCAGGCTTCTTCCACAGATACGCAGTATTTT
V: TRBV6-2/TRBV6-3; J: TRBJ2-1; size: many; D: -; CDR3: CASSYRQYNEQFF; DNA: TGTGCCAGCAGTTACCGACAGTACAATGAGCAGTTCTTC
V: TRBV28; J: TRBJ1-5; size: -; D: TRBD1; CDR3: CASITQTGLNQPQHF; DNA: TGTGCCAGCATAACCCAGACAGGGCTCAATCAGCCCCAGCATTTT
V: TRBV5-1; J: TRBJ1-1; size: few; D: -; CDR3: CASLPPPGELGNTEAFF; DNA: TGCGCCAGCCTTCCTCCCCCAGGGGAACTGGGGAACACTGAAGCTTTCTTT
V: TRBV6-1; J: TRBJ2-1; size: many; D: TRBD1; CDR3: CASLTGTAGLDEQFF; DNA: TGTGCCAGCCTGACCGGGACAGCCGGATTAGATGAGCAGTTCTTC
V: TRBV14; J: TRBJ1-3; size: -; D: -; CDR3: CASSQPQGRKRSGNTIYF; DNA: TGTGCCAGCAGCCAACCACAGGGAAGGAAGCGTTCTGGAAACACCATATATTTT
V: TRBV27; J: TRBJ1-5; size: many; D: TRBD1; CDR3: CASSLSASGDRGGQPQHF; DNA: TGTGCCAGCAGTTTATCGGCTAGTGGGGACAGGGGGGGCCAGCCCCAGCATTTT
V: TRBV19; J: TRBJ1-1; size: many; D: -; CDR3: CASSKLQNRGTEAFF; DNA: TGTGCCAGTAGTAAACTGCAAAACCGGGGCACTGAAGCTTTCTTT
V: TRBV19; J: TRBJ1-2; size: -; D: -; CDR3: CASSSRDTTMGYTF; DNA: TGTGCCAGTAGTTCGCGGGACACGACCATGGGCTACACCTTC
V: TRBV10-3; J: TRBJ1-2; size: few; D: -; CDR3: CANLPRQEVPVYGYTF; DNA: TGTGCCAACTTACCACGACAGGAAGTTCCCGTATATGGCTACACCTTC
V: TRBV19; J: TRBJ1-5; size: few; D: -; CDR3: CASTSPNNQPQHF; DNA: TGTGCCAGTACGAGTCCGAACAATCAGCCCCAGCATTTT
V: TRBV28; J: TRBJ2-3; size: many; D: TRBD2; CDR3: CASSFGGASGVPFTQYF; DNA: TGTGCCAGCAGTTTCGGTGGGGCTAGCGGGGTACCCTTCACGCAGTATTTT
V: TRBV5-1; J: TRBJ2-3; size: few; D: TRBD2; CDR3: CASSPGYGRTDTQYF; DNA: TGCGCCAGCAGCCCGGGCTACGGGAGGACAGATACGCAGTATTTT
V: TRBV4-1; J: TRBJ2-3; size: -; D: TRBD1; CDR3: CASNQARGQGVGDTQYF; DNA: TGCGCCAGCAACCAAGCGAGAGGACAGGGGGTCGGGGATACGCAGTATTTT
V: TRBV28; J: TRBJ2-7; size: few; D: TRBD1; CDR3: CASTLTQGQGAFEQYF; DNA: TGTGCCAGCACCCTAACCCAGGGGCAGGGGGCGTTTGAGCAGTACTTC
V: TRBV14; J: TRBJ1-1; size: few; D: -; CDR3: CASSQDQGVSTEAFF; DNA: TGTGCCAGCAGCCAAGATCAGGGAGTGTCCACTGAAGCTTTCTTT
V: TRBV29-1; J: TRBJ1-3; size: few; D: TRBD1; CDR3: CSVGDRDSGNTIYF; DNA: TGCAGCGTGGGGGACAGAGACTCTGGAAACACCATATATTTT
V: TRBV24-1; J: TRBJ2-1; size: many; D: -; CDR3: CATSDPNPQGGVGGPSSYNEQFF; DNA: TGTGCCACCAGTGACCCGAACCCACAGGGCGGGGTAGGGGGGCCTAGCTCCTACAATGAGCAGTTCTTC
V: TRBV5-4; J: TRBJ2-2; size: few; D: TRBD2; CDR3: CASSSTSGRVGELFF; DNA: TGTGCCAGCAGTTCAACTAGCGGGAGGGTCGGGGAGCTGTTTTTT
V: TRBV7-2; J: TRBJ2-3; size: medium-sized; D: -; CDR3: CASSPYTDTQYF; DNA: TGTGCCAGCAGCCCGTACACAGATACGCAGTATTTT
V: TRBV28; J: TRBJ2-1; size: many; D: TRBD2; CDR3: CASSFPAGLKNEQFF; DNA: TGTGCCAGCAGTTTCCCAGCGGGGCTTAAAAATGAGCAGTTCTTC
V: TRBV28; J: TRBJ1-2; size: many; D: -; CDR3: CASRGGMAGYGYTF; DNA: TGTGCCAGCAGAGGGGGGATGGCGGGCTATGGCTACACCTTC
V: TRBV28; J: TRBJ1-2; size: many; D: -; CDR3: CASSYFTGTGSGYTF; DNA: TGTGCCAGCTCGTATTTTACGGGAACAGGGAGCGGCTACACCTTC
V: TRBV7-8; J: TRBJ2-5; size: -; D: TRBD2; CDR3: CASSLVTSWAQYF; DNA: TGTGCCAGCAGCTTAGTGACTAGCTGGGCCCAGTACTTC
V: TRBV28; J: TRBJ2-6; size: -; D: -; CDR3: CASSPQDGRANVLTF; DNA: TGTGCCAGCAGCCCTCAGGACGGACGGGCCAACGTCCTGACTTTC
V: TRBV27; J: TRBJ2-3; size: many; D: TRBD2; CDR3: CASSPSLAGGDTQYF; DNA: TGTGCCAGCAGCCCCAGCTTGGCGGGAGGGGATACGCAGTATTTT
V: TRBV19; J: TRBJ2-4; size: -; D: TRBD1; CDR3: CASSIQPGQGKGTKNIQYF; DNA: TGTGCCAGTAGTATACAACCGGGACAGGGGAAGGGGACCAAAAACATTCAGTACTTC
V: TRBV2; J: TRBJ2-7; size: -; D: -; CDR3: CASSVGNRAVEQYF; DNA: TGTGCCAGCAGTGTAGGGAACAGGGCTGTCGAGCAGTACTTC
V: TRBV6-1; J: TRBJ2-1; size: many; D: TRBD2; CDR3: CASRTSGERNEQFF; DNA: TGTGCCAGCCGAACTAGCGGAGAACGCAATGAGCAGTTCTTC
V: TRBV6-6; J: TRBJ1-1; size: many; D: -; CDR3: CASSYVQGPPEAFF; DNA: TGTGCCAGCAGTTACGTACAGGGACCCCCTGAAGCTTTCTTT
V: TRBV3-1; J: TRBJ1-1; size: few; D: -; CDR3: CASSAGEGNTEAFF; DNA: TGTGCCAGCAGCGCGGGGGAGGGTAACACTGAAGCTTTCTTT
V: TRBV13; J: TRBJ2-5; size: few; D: -; CDR3: CASSSTRGGSVQETQYF; DNA: TGTGCCAGCAGCTCCACCAGGGGCGGGAGTGTCCAAGAGACCCAGTACTTC
V: TRBV5-5; J: TRBJ1-4; size: -; D: -; CDR3: CASSYLSATGGKLFF; DNA: TGTGCCAGCAGCTATCTCTCGGCCACAGGAGGAAAACTGTTTTTT
V: TRBV18; J: TRBJ2-1; size: few; D: TRBD2; CDR3: CASSPLAGGLNEQFF; DNA: TGTGCCAGCTCACCGCTAGCGGGAGGGTTGAATGAGCAGTTCTTC
V: TRBV27; J: TRBJ2-3; size: medium-sized; D: TRBD1; CDR3: CASSIGTGTDTQYF; DNA: TGTGCCAGCAGTATAGGGACAGGCACAGATACGCAGTATTTT
V: TRBV18; J: TRBJ1-1; size: many; D: -; CDR3: CASSPIQGTDTEAFF; DNA: TGTGCCAGCTCACCTATCCAGGGGACGGATACTGAAGCTTTCTTT
V: TRBV12-3/TRBV12-4; J: TRBJ1-1; size: -; D: TRBD1; CDR3: CASSFTGATTEAFF; DNA: TGTGCCAGCAGTTTCACAGGGGCTACCACTGAAGCTTTCTTT